One T cell receptor (beta chain) is described in this entry. These data come from a study of shared clonotypes between healthy human individuals. CDR3 length: 14 amino acids. The V end was cut by 3 bases, the J end by 5 bases, with 14 bases between. Germline loops: CDR1 SGHTA, CDR2 FQGNSA. Produced via immunoSEQ multiplex PCR; TCRdb's table is partial and in-frame only. The sample lists under 1,900,000 clones; approximately 98.5% were seen once. Sample: naive CD4+ T cells sorted from blood. Specified subset: CD45RA+ positively selected. This TCR came from a young man in good health. The chain combines TRBV7-2 with TRBJ2-7; the D gene is possibly TRBD2 (6 bases). Here the CDR3 DNA reads TGTGCCAGCAGCTTCCGGACTACTCCCCACGAGCAGTACTTC. It codes for CASSFRTTPHEQYF.